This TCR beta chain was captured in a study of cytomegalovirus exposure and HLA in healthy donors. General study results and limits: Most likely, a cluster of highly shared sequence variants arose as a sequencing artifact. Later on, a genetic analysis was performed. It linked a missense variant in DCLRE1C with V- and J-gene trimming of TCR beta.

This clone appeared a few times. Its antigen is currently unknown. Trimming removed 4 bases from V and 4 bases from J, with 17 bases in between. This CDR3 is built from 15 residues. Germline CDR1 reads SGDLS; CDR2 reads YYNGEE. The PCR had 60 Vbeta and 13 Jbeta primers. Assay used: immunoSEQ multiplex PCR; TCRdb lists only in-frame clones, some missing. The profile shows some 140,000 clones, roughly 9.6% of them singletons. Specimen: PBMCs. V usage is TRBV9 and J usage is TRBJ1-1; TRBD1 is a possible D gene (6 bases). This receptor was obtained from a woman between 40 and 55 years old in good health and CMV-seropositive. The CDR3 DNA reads TGTGCCAGCAGCCGAATGGGGGGGCCGGGCACTGAAGCTTTCTTT. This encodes CASSRMGGPGTEAFF.